This T cell receptor (beta chain) stems from a study of T-cell reconstitution after alpha-beta-depleted transplantation in children. Unique molecular identifiers were built into the TCRbeta library. TCRdb recomputed calls from the PCR reads with MiXCR, one row per CDR3 protein. Here the sample spans roughly 490,000 distinct CDR3 sequences, around 10% being singletons. Findings and limits, study-wide: There were reportedly several hundred expanded graft clones from which alpha-beta T cells came about two months after transplant. TCRbeta diversity was high at day 60 in some patients (a result of surviving recipient T cells and thymic progenitors). When one year had passed after transplant, most T-cell counts and diversity came from newly produced T cells.

With 1 base removed from V and 7 bases from J, the gap between germline ends came to 20 bases. The CDR3 is 17 amino acids. Per the germline V gene, CDR1 is LGHDT and CDR2 is YNNKEL (reference sequence). A few counts support this clonotype. Its target is not known. The receptor's source is a female patient aged 2-9 years who had a stem cell transplant for aplastic anemia, so the T cells may come from the graft donor. The material sequenced was PBMCs, mostly from graft donor cells, taken 180 days after TCRalphabeta/CD19-depleted stem cell transplant. The chain combines TRBV3-1 with TRBJ2-1, with a possible D match to TRBD1 (6 bases). CDR3 nucleotides: TGTGCCAGCAGCCAAGGACGGGTCACAGGGCGGTGGAATGAGCAGTTCTTC. This sequence encodes CASSQGRVTGRWNEQFF.